This T cell receptor (beta chain) was identified in a study of vaccination effects on CD4 cells after COVID-19. Study-wide background: Post-vaccine samples followed the second dose by a median of 72 days. Study results and limitations: Vaccine- and infection-induced clones showed marked clonal contraction late following vaccination.

Data came from immunoSEQ multiplex PCR; TCRdb stores just in-frame clones and leaves some out. The table lists 12,000 to 15,000 clones, 60% to 85% of them singletons, with roughly 17% in the top ten. Turning to this clone: Its antigen remains unknown.

The V end was cut by 1 base, the J end by 5 bases, with 6 bases between. From germline, CDR1 is SGHAT and CDR2 FQNNGV. This CDR3 spans 12 amino acids. Within the ViraFEST assay, antigen-specific CD4+ T cells underwent expansion with viral peptide pools prior to sequencing. At the end of over 8 days of culture, CD4+ T cells were isolated. PCR-confirmed SARS-CoV-2 infection occurred in the person between March and December 2020. Of the BNT162b2 and mRNA-1273 vaccines, participants received two doses of one or the other. Days 3 and 7 were when half the medium was replaced with IL-2 medium. The receptor was derived from a human donor who had a prior SARS-CoV-2 infection. The V and J genes are TRBV11-2 and TRBJ2-7; D call uncertain. The material was CD4+ T cells from PBMCs cultured with SARS-CoV-2 spike peptides, obtained after COVID-19 vaccination. In DNA, the CDR3 is TGTGCCAGCAGCTTAGTCCGGCACGAGCAGTACTTC. Encoded protein: CASSLVRHEQYF.